Listed below are T cell receptor beta chains from one sample, sequenced in a study of blood T cell repertoires in COVID-19. The data were produced by immunoSEQ multiplex PCR, yet TCRdb's version contains in-frame clones alone and is incomplete. The sample carries more than 150,000 clones, about four fifths recorded once. Sequenced input: peripheral blood. The receptors here all came from a human donor in a cohort sampled during active COVID-19. Each CDR3 is given without its conserved first and last residue.

j_call: TRBJ1-4
v_call: TRBV19
cdr3_aa: ASSDNGNTHEKLF

j_call: TRBJ1-5
v_call: TRBV5-3
cdr3_aa: ARSPTGVRDQPQH

j_call: TRBJ2-3
v_call: TRBV6-4
cdr3_aa: ASSDTAGGSTDTQY

j_call: TRBJ2-1
v_call: TRBV4-2
cdr3_aa: ASSQDPGGETYNEQF

j_call: TRBJ1-2
v_call: TRBV19
cdr3_aa: ASSILLGQGGFGYT

j_call: TRBJ2-7
v_call: TRBV6-5
cdr3_aa: ASSHRQGNYEQY

j_call: TRBJ2-2
v_call: TRBV3-1/TRBV3-2
cdr3_aa: ASSFGVQIGELF

j_call: TRBJ1-4
v_call: TRBV13
cdr3_aa: ASSIRTEENEKLF

j_call: TRBJ2-7
v_call: TRBV11-2
cdr3_aa: ASSLDPGGRYEQY

j_call: TRBJ2-5
v_call: TRBV19
cdr3_aa: ASRGAGGETQY

j_call: TRBJ1-6
v_call: TRBV6-5
cdr3_aa: ASSYSWDSYSPLH

j_call: TRBJ2-7
v_call: TRBV7-8
cdr3_aa: ASSRRAGGPPSSYEQY

j_call: TRBJ2-5
v_call: TRBV27
cdr3_aa: ASRLAGGHQETQY

j_call: TRBJ1-5
v_call: TRBV7-2
cdr3_aa: ASTASGQPQH

j_call: TRBJ2-7
v_call: TRBV12-3/TRBV12-4
cdr3_aa: ASSGTVDYEQY

j_call: TRBJ2-7
v_call: TRBV5-1
cdr3_aa: ASSFGLAYEQY

j_call: TRBJ1-1
v_call: TRBV5-6
cdr3_aa: ASSSLDRENTEAF

j_call: TRBJ2-1
v_call: TRBV3-1/TRBV3-2
cdr3_aa: ASSQDSGTGRNEQF

j_call: TRBJ2-5
v_call: TRBV27
cdr3_aa: ASSPSGLIQETQY

j_call: TRBJ2-3
v_call: TRBV5-1
cdr3_aa: ASSLASGGALDTQY

j_call: TRBJ2-7
v_call: TRBV9
cdr3_aa: AFTNRGRSCEQY

j_call: TRBJ2-1
v_call: TRBV5-1
cdr3_aa: ASSPEPGGSPYNEQF

j_call: TRBJ2-7
v_call: TRBV10-3
cdr3_aa: ATIGSSKDSYEQY

j_call: TRBJ1-5
v_call: TRBV7-2
cdr3_aa: ASRPRTGSNQPQH

j_call: TRBJ2-1
v_call: TRBV7-3
cdr3_aa: ASSSLAGGTQF

j_call: TRBJ1-1
v_call: TRBV21-1
cdr3_aa: ASSGQRTELGTEAF

j_call: TRBJ2-7
v_call: TRBV15
cdr3_aa: ATSRAADRVGEQY

j_call: TRBJ2-2
v_call: TRBV21-1
cdr3_aa: ASSAGTQTGELF

j_call: TRBJ1-1
v_call: TRBV5-1
cdr3_aa: ASGAQGKTEAF

j_call: TRBJ1-2
v_call: TRBV2
cdr3_aa: ASSTQGANGYT

j_call: TRBJ2-5
v_call: TRBV18
cdr3_aa: ASSPPIQVQGETQY

j_call: TRBJ2-5
v_call: TRBV2
cdr3_aa: ASSPDSLQETQY

j_call: TRBJ1-2
v_call: TRBV19
cdr3_aa: ASSVGTGLYHGYT

j_call: TRBJ2-7
v_call: TRBV7-9
cdr3_aa: ASTPGRDRPYEQY

j_call: TRBJ2-5
v_call: TRBV6-5
cdr3_aa: ASSYGAQWETQY

j_call: TRBJ2-2
v_call: TRBV6-1
cdr3_aa: TSSVIDSSSDTGELF

j_call: TRBJ2-7
v_call: TRBV6-4
cdr3_aa: ASRHVRGGYEQY

j_call: TRBJ1-2
v_call: TRBV19
cdr3_aa: ASSIWDRTEGYT

j_call: TRBJ1-1
v_call: TRBV11-1
cdr3_aa: ASTWGGNLNTEAF

j_call: TRBJ2-7
v_call: TRBV4-1
cdr3_aa: ASSQAGTGTGRLGEQY

j_call: TRBJ2-7
v_call: TRBV9
cdr3_aa: ASSPQTAGGYEQY

j_call: TRBJ2-7
v_call: TRBV5-4
cdr3_aa: ASSLELTYEQY